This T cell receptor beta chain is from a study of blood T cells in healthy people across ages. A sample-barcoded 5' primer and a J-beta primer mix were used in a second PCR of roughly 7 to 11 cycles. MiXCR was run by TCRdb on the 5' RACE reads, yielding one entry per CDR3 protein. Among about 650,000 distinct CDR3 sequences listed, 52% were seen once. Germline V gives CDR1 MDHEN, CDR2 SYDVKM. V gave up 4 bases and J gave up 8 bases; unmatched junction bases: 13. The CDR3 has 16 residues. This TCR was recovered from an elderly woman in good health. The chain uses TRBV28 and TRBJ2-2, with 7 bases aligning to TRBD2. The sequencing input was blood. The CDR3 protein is CASSWRLAVRRGELFF. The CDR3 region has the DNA TGTGCCAGCAGTTGGCGGCTAGCGGTCCGACGTGGGGAGCTGTTTTTT.